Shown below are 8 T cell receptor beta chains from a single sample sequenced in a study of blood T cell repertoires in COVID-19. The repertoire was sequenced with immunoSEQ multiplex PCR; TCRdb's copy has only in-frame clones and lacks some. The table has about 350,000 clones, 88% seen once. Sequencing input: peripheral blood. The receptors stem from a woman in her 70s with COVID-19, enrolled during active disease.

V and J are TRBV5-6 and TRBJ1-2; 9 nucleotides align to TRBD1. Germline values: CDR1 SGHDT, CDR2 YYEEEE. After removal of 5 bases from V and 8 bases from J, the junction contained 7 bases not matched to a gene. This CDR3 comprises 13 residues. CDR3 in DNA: TGTGCCAGCAGAACCGGGACAGGGTTGGGCTACACCTTC. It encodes CASRTGTGLGYTF.

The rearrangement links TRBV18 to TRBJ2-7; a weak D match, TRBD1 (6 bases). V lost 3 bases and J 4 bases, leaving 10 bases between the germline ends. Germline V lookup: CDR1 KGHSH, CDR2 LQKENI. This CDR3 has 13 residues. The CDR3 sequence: CASSPGDTYEQYF. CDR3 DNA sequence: TGTGCCAGCTCACCCGGGGACACTTACGAGCAGTACTTC.

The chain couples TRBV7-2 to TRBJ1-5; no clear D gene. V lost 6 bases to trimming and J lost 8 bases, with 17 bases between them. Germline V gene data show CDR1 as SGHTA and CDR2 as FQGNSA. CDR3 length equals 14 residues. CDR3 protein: CASSFPGDGKPQHF. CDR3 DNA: TGTGCCAGCAGTTTCCCCGGGGATGGAAAGCCCCAGCATTTT.

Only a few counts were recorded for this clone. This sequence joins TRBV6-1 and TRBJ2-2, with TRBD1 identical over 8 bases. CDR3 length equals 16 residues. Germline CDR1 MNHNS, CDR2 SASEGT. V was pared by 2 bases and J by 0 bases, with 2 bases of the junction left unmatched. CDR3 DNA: TGTGCCAGCAGTGAATACAGGGGGACGAACACCGGGGAGCTGTTTTTT. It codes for CASSEYRGTNTGELFF.

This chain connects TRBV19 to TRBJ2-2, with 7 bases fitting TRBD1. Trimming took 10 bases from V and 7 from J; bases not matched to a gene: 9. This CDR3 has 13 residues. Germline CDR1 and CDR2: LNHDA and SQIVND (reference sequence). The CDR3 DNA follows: TGTGCCACCATCAACAGGGGTAACGGGGAGCTGTTTTTT. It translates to CATINRGNGELFF.

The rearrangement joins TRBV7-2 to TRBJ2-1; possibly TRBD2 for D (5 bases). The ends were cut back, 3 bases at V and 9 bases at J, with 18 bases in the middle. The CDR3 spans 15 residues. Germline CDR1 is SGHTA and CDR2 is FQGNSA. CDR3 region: CASSFAGAGVSEQFF. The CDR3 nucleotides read TGTGCCAGCAGCTTTGCGGGTGCGGGCGTGAGTGAGCAGTTCTTC.

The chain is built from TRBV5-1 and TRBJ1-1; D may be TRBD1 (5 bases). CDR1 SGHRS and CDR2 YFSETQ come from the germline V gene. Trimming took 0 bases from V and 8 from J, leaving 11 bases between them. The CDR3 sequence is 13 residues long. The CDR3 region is CASSLGGDIEAFF. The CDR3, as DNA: TGCGCCAGCAGCTTGGGGGGCGATATAGAAGCTTTCTTT.

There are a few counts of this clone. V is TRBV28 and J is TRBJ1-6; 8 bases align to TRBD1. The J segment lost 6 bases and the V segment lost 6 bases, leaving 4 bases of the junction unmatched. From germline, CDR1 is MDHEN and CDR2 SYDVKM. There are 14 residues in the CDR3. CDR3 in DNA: TGTGCCAGCAGCCGGGGACAGGCTAATTCACCCCTCCACTTT. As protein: CASSRGQANSPLHF.